This is a list of T cell receptor beta chains from one sample in a study of human T cells and chemical hapten exposure. TCRdb processed the RACE reads anew with MiXCR; each CDR3 protein has one entry. In the table there are about 380,000 distinct CDR3 sequences, less than 6.5% of which are singletons. Specimen: whole blood, collected in connection with sensitization to the hapten diphenylcyclopropenone (DPC). These receptors all come from a woman aged 50 to 60 with alopecia areata. Some clones in this sample may be carry-over from other donors' samples. Both conserved end residues are part of each CDR3. The order of the fields is clone size, D gene, V gene, J gene, CDR3 length, CDR3 DNA, CDR3 protein. The D gene is left open where the match is weak. Not all rows give a size; the values are once, few, many and, for expanded clones, a class.

many	.	TRBV5-1	TRBJ2-5	14	TGCGCCAGCAGCTTGGCGGCTGTCCGAGAGACCCAGTACTTC	CASSLAAVRETQYF
many	.	TRBV12-3/TRBV12-4	TRBJ1-5	14	TGTGCCAGCAGTTTATATCAGTCAGATCAGCCCCAGCATTTT	CASSLYQSDQPQHF
.	.	TRBV15	TRBJ1-4	14	TGTGCCACCAGCACAGGGCGGGATAGTGAAAAACTGTTTTTT	CATSTGRDSEKLFF
many	TRBD2	TRBV20-1	TRBJ2-3	16	TGCAGTGCTAGAGATAGTGGGACTAGCAGCACAGATACGCAGTATTTT	CSARDSGTSSTDTQYF
few	.	TRBV12-3/TRBV12-4	TRBJ1-2	13	TGTGCCAGCAGTGTGGACAGAGACTATGGCTACACCTTC	CASSVDRDYGYTF
few	.	TRBV4-1	TRBJ1-2	14	TGCGCCAGCAGCCTCGATACGTACAGCTATGGCTACACCTTC	CASSLDTYSYGYTF
many	.	TRBV20-1	TRBJ2-1	16	TGCAGTGCTAGAGAAGGGGGAAGGTTCAGGGGCAATGAGCAGTTCTTC	CSAREGGRFRGNEQFF
few	.	TRBV27	TRBJ2-2	14	TGTGCCAGCAGTATCAGACTGAACCCCGGGGAGCTGTTTTTT	CASSIRLNPGELFF
many	.	TRBV4-1	TRBJ2-7	16	TGCGCCAGCAGCCAAGATAGAGGGGCAGGTTCCTACGAGCAGTACTTC	CASSQDRGAGSYEQYF
many	.	TRBV7-8	TRBJ2-7	15	TGTGCCAGCAGCTTAGGCCCAGGAATGACCTACGAGCAGTACTTC	CASSLGPGMTYEQYF
few	TRBD2	TRBV5-1	TRBJ2-3	16	TGCGCCAGCAGCTTGGAGCCGCGGGGGAACACAGATACGCAGTATTTT	CASSLEPRGNTDTQYF
few	TRBD2	TRBV5-4	TRBJ2-5	16	TGTGCCAGCACCGGGACTAGCGGGAGGGCCGGAGAGACCCAGTACTTC	CASTGTSGRAGETQYF
many	TRBD1	TRBV20-1	TRBJ2-7	11	TGCAGTGCTAGGACAGGGGACGAGCAGTACTTC	CSARTGDEQYF
few	.	TRBV7-9	TRBJ1-4	13	TGTGCCAGCAGCTCGGGTTCCCGGAAGAAACTGTTTTTT	CASSSGSRKKLFF
many	.	TRBV2	TRBJ2-3	12	TGTGCCAGCAGTCTGATAGCGGATACGCAGTATTTT	CASSLIADTQYF
.	.	TRBV6-2/TRBV6-3	TRBJ2-7	14	TGTGCCAGCAGTTACCCCGGGGGCCCCTACGAGCAGTACTTC	CASSYPGGPYEQYF
few	.	TRBV5-6	TRBJ2-2	16	TGTGCCAGCAGCTCCTACTCCCGGGGGTTCACCGGGGAGCTGTTTTTT	CASSSYSRGFTGELFF
few	.	TRBV20-1	TRBJ2-3	15	TGCAGTGCTTTTAACTGGGAGCTTAGCACAGATACGCAGTATTTT	CSAFNWELSTDTQYF
few	.	TRBV15	TRBJ2-7	14	TGTGCCACCAGCAGAGATCAGGGCGCCAGCGAGCAGTACTTC	CATSRDQGASEQYF
many	TRBD1	TRBV11-2	TRBJ1-5	15	TGTGCCAGCAGCTTCGGAACAGGGGGCAGACAGCCCCAGCATTTT	CASSFGTGGRQPQHF
many	.	TRBV29-1	TRBJ2-7	17	TGCAGCGTTGAACGTGGTGAGTCCCGACTAGAAGACTACGAGCAGTACTTC	CSVERGESRLEDYEQYF
many	TRBD1	TRBV4-2	TRBJ1-1	13	TGTGCCAGCTTGGGACAGGGGGCTTCCGAAGCTTTCTTT	CASLGQGASEAFF
many	TRBD1	TRBV6-5	TRBJ1-1	14	TGTGCCAGCAGTTTTGCCGGGACAGGGGGGTACGCTTTCTTT	CASSFAGTGGYAFF
many	.	TRBV10-3	TRBJ1-2	13	TGTGCCATCAGTGACGGCCCCAACTATGGCTACACCTTC	CAISDGPNYGYTF
.	TRBD2	TRBV4-2	TRBJ2-7	18	TGTGCCAGCAGCGGAAGAGATAATGCCCGGGGACTATCCTACGAGCAGTACTTC	CASSGRDNARGLSYEQYF
many	.	TRBV20-1	TRBJ2-2	15	TGCAGTGCTAGAGACTCCGGGAGAGTTGGCGGGGAGCTGTTTTTT	CSARDSGRVGGELFF
many	.	TRBV10-1	TRBJ2-3	12	TGCGCCAGCAGTGGGGGGGACCCCACGCAGTATTTT	CASSGGDPTQYF
.	TRBD1	TRBV12-3/TRBV12-4	TRBJ1-2	12	TGTGCCAGCAGTTCAGGACAGGATGGCTACACCTTC	CASSSGQDGYTF
few	.	TRBV5-1	TRBJ1-6	14	TGCGCCAGCAGCTCCCAGACGGATAATTCACCCCTCCACTTT	CASSSQTDNSPLHF
.	.	TRBV10-3	TRBJ2-3	15	TGTGCCATCAGTGAGTCAACGGGAATCGTAAATACGCAGTATTTT	CAISESTGIVNTQYF
many	TRBD2	TRBV5-1	TRBJ2-7	16	TGCGCCAGCAGCGTTGGACTAGCGGGAGGGCTGTACGAGCAGTACTTC	CASSVGLAGGLYEQYF
many	TRBD1	TRBV30	TRBJ1-1	12	TGTGCCGGTACAGGGGCGGCCACTGAAGCTTTCTTT	CAGTGAATEAFF
.	.	TRBV4-2	TRBJ2-1	18	TGTGCCAGCAGCCAAAACATCGGGACTCACATCTCGAACAATGAGCAGTTCTTC	CASSQNIGTHISNNEQFF
few	TRBD2	TRBV6-5	TRBJ2-5	15	TGTGCCAGCAGTTACTCGGCTAGCGGTCCGGTGACCCAGTACTTC	CASSYSASGPVTQYF
.	TRBD2	TRBV9	TRBJ2-3	15	TGTGCCAGCAGCTCAGCGGGAGGGCTGACAGATACGCAGTATTTT	CASSSAGGLTDTQYF
many	.	TRBV3-1	TRBJ1-2	13	TGTGCCAGCAGCCAAGGGCCTATCGTAGGCTACACCTTC	CASSQGPIVGYTF
many	.	TRBV29-1	TRBJ1-1	12	TGCAGCGTGGGCTTGGGGGGGGCCCGGGCTTTCTTT	CSVGLGGARAFF
.	TRBD2	TRBV20-1	TRBJ2-7	13	TGCAGTGCTAGCGGGAGGAGAATCAACGAGCAGTACTTC	CSASGRRINEQYF
few	.	TRBV5-1	TRBJ2-7	12	TGCGCCAGCGGACGGAACAGCGCCGAGCAGTACTTC	CASGRNSAEQYF
few	TRBD2	TRBV15	TRBJ2-1	18	TGTGCCACCAGCAGAGTAGTAGGTAGCGGGAGTTCCTACAATGAGCAGTTCTTC	CATSRVVGSGSSYNEQFF
few	TRBD2	TRBV12-3/TRBV12-4	TRBJ2-1	16	TGTGCCAGCAGTTCATGGACTAGCGGGATCTGGAATGAGCAGTTCTTC	CASSSWTSGIWNEQFF
many	TRBD2	TRBV29-1	TRBJ2-3	13	TGCAGCGTTGCAGCGGGGGGGCCGGATACGCAGTATTTT	CSVAAGGPDTQYF
many	.	TRBV10-3	TRBJ2-7	13	TGTGCCATCAGTGAAAACAGGAACTACGAGCAGTACTTC	CAISENRNYEQYF
many	.	TRBV4-1	TRBJ2-7	14	TGCGCCAGCAGCCAAAACACCCTCTCCTACGAGCAGTACTTC	CASSQNTLSYEQYF
.	.	TRBV18	TRBJ1-1	15	TGTGCCAGCTCACCACCGGCAGCATTGAACACTGAAGCTTTCTTT	CASSPPAALNTEAFF
.	TRBD2	TRBV7-2	TRBJ2-6	19	TGTGCCAGCAGCTTAGTCACCCCTAGCGGATCCTCTGGGGCCAACGTCCTGACTTTC	CASSLVTPSGSSGANVLTF
many	.	TRBV7-9	TRBJ1-5	14	TGTGCCAGCAGCCGTGACAGTAACAATCAGCCCCAGCATTTT	CASSRDSNNQPQHF
.	TRBD1	TRBV15	TRBJ1-5	16	TGTGCCACCAGCCCTCGTGACAGGGGTTGGAATCAGCCCCAGCATTTT	CATSPRDRGWNQPQHF